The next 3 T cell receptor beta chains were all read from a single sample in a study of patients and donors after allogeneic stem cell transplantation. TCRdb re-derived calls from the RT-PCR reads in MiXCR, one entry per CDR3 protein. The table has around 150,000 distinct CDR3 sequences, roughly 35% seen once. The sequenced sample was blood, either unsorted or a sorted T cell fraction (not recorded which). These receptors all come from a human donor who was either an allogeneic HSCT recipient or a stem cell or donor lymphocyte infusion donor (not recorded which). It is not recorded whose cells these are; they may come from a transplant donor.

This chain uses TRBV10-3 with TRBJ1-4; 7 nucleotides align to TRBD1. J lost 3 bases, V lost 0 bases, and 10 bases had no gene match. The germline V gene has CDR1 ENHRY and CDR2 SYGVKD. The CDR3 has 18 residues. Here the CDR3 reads CAISESLDRRQSNEKLFF. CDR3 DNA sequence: TGTGCCATCAGTGAGTCCCTGGACAGGCGCCAATCTAATGAAAAACTGTTTTTT.

The CDR3 here is CASSLNTGAFNEKLFF. As DNA, the CDR3 is TGTGCCAGCAGTTTAAACACAGGAGCCTTTAATGAAAAACTGTTTTTT. This chain connects TRBV12-3 or TRBV12-4 to TRBJ1-4; D possibly corresponds to TRBD1 (5 bases). V was cut by 2 bases and J by 4 bases, with 14 bases left in between. This CDR3 has 16 amino acids.

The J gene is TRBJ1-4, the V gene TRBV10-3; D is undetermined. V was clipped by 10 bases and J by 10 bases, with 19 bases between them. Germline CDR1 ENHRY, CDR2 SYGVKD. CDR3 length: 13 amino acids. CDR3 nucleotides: TGTGCCACCGAATCGCAACGGGAGAGAAAACTGTTTTTT. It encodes CATESQRERKLFF.